Each of the 12 T cell receptor beta chains below was sequenced from the same sample in a study of CD8 T cells in ankylosing spondylitis listed by TCRdb under 2017. Library generation was performed with 5' RACE. Sequencing used an Illumina HiSeq 2500. TCRdb trimmed public reads at Q25 via fastp, called clones via MiXCR and kept in-frame beta chains. Rows are unified per CDR3 protein, each entry keeping the most common DNA and genes. The sample records under 150,000 distinct CDR3 sequences, about an eighth of which are singletons. In total, the top ten clones hold around 4.3% of the sample. The sample consisted of blood, either unsorted or a sorted T cell fraction (not recorded which). The receptors were sampled from a female donor with ankylosing spondylitis or in good health (not recorded which).

This clonotype was picked up many times. The J gene is TRBJ2-2, the V gene TRBV29-1; maybe TRBD2 (5 bases). Germline-derived CDR1 and CDR2 are SQVTM and ANQGSEA. This CDR3 region has 18 residues. The V and J ends lost 0 bases and 0 bases respectively, with 17 bases between them. CDR3 in DNA: TGCAGCGTTGAAGATTTTGGGGAGACGGGCTCGAACACCGGGGAGCTGTTTTTT. Protein sequence: CSVEDFGETGSNTGELFF.

This clonotype was recorded at least ten times. The V and J genes are TRBV18 and TRBJ2-3, with no clear D. The CDR3 extends over 11 amino acids. From germline, CDR1 is KGHSH and CDR2 LQKENI. Trimming shortened V by 5 bases and J by 4 bases, and 4 bases separated the two germline ends. The CDR3 DNA is TGTGCCAGCTCAGGATCAGATACGCAGTATTTT. It translates to CASSGSDTQYF.

There are many counts of this clonotype. The V call is TRBV14, the J call TRBJ2-1; no clear D gene. V was cut by 1 base and J by 9 bases, with 10 bases left in between. The length of the CDR3 is 13 residues. The V gene's germline CDR1 is SGHDN and CDR2 FVKESK. CDR3 sequence: CASSQVAWGEQFF. Written as DNA, the CDR3 is TGTGCCAGCAGCCAAGTTGCCTGGGGTGAGCAGTTCTTC.

This clonotype was recorded a few times. This chain links TRBV6-2 or TRBV6-3 with TRBJ2-1, with TRBD2 matching over 10 bases. Per germline, CDR1 MNHEY and CDR2 SVGEGT. The CDR3 spans 15 residues. V was clipped by 6 bases and J by 4 bases; unmatched bases: 6. The CDR3 DNA is TGTGCCAGCAGGGAAAAGCGGGGGGGATACAATGAGCAGTTCTTC. This translates into CASREKRGGYNEQFF.

V gene TRBV20-1 combines with J gene TRBJ2-5; perhaps TRBD2 as D (6 bases). CDR3 length equals 12 residues. The V and J ends lost 5 bases and 1 base respectively, with 8 bases between them. The germline gives CDR1 DFQATT, CDR2 SNEGSKA (reference sequence). The CDR3 nucleotides are TGCAGTGCTGCGGGACGCCAAGAGACCCAGTACTTC. This gives the protein CSAAGRQETQYF.

This clonotype was detected ten times or more. The V and J genes are TRBV5-1 and TRBJ1-3, with 8 bases matching TRBD1. Germline V gives CDR1 SGHRS, CDR2 YFSETQ. Trimming cost V 0 bases and J 2 bases; bases outside gene matches: 1. The CDR3 length is 15 residues. The CDR3 sequence: CASSLDRGTGNTIYF. The CDR3 nucleotides read TGCGCCAGCAGCTTGGACAGGGGGACTGGAAACACCATATATTTT.

At least ten counts were recorded for this clonotype. V gene TRBV27 combines with J gene TRBJ2-1; no definite D call. This CDR3 region has 14 residues. Germline CDR1 is MNHEY and CDR2 is SMNVEV (reference sequence). Trimming stripped 3 bases from V and 0 bases from J, with 6 bases between. CDR3 sequence reads: CASSFRTSYNEQFF. As DNA, the CDR3 is TGTGCCAGCAGTTTCCGGACCTCCTACAATGAGCAGTTCTTC.

This clonotype has only a few counts. The junction does not match germline at one end; this may be a read error. The CDR3 spells CATSQVGSRDKGRRTDTQYF. The CDR3, as DNA: TGTGCCACCAGCCAAGTGGGGAGCCGGGACAAGGGGAGGCGCACAGATACGCAGTATTTT. The chain carries TRBV3-1 and TRBJ2-3, with D tentatively TRBD1 or TRBD2 (6 bases each). The V gene's germline CDR1 is LGHDT and CDR2 YNNKEL (reference sequence). The CDR3 extends over 20 amino acids.

This chain links TRBV20-1 with TRBJ2-2, with 8 bases matching TRBD1. Losses at the gene ends were 3 bases for V and 6 bases for J; bases not matched to a gene: 9. Germline CDR1 reads DFQATT; CDR2 reads SNEGSKA (reference sequence). The CDR3 runs to 15 residues. CDR3 DNA sequence: TGCAGTGCTAGGGTGCGACAGGGGACCCCCGGGGAGCTGTTTTTT. It translates to CSARVRQGTPGELFF.

This chain connects TRBV20-1 to TRBJ2-1, with 7 bases identical to TRBD2. Per germline, CDR1 DFQATT and CDR2 SNEGSKA (reference sequence). CDR3 length equals 14 residues. Trimming cost V 1 base and J 5 bases; bases outside gene matches: 5. The chain's CDR3 is CSARVGGGDNEQFF. CDR3 in DNA: TGCAGTGCTAGAGTGGGGGGAGGGGACAATGAGCAGTTCTTC.

This clonotype was picked up many times. This CDR3 is CASSLVKGYDEQFF. DNA of the CDR3: TGTGCCAGCAGCTTGGTCAAGGGGTACGATGAGCAGTTCTTC. The V and J genes are TRBV5-5 and TRBJ2-1; TRBD1 is a possible D gene (5 bases). Germline V gene lookup returns CDR1 SGHKS and CDR2 YYEKEE (reference sequence). V was shortened by 0 bases and J by 8 bases, with 12 bases between the two germline ends. The CDR3 is made up of 14 amino acids.

A few counts support this clonotype. The chain's CDR3 is CASSLAGARDTQYF. CDR3 sequence (DNA): TGTGCCAGCAGCTTGGCAGGGGCTCGGGATACGCAGTATTTT. The J gene is TRBJ2-3, the V gene TRBV5-4; possible D gene TRBD1, 6 bases. Germline assignment: CDR1 SGHNT and CDR2 YYREEE (reference sequence). The CDR3 covers 14 residues. V was shortened by 0 bases and J by 6 bases, with 11 bases between the two germline ends.